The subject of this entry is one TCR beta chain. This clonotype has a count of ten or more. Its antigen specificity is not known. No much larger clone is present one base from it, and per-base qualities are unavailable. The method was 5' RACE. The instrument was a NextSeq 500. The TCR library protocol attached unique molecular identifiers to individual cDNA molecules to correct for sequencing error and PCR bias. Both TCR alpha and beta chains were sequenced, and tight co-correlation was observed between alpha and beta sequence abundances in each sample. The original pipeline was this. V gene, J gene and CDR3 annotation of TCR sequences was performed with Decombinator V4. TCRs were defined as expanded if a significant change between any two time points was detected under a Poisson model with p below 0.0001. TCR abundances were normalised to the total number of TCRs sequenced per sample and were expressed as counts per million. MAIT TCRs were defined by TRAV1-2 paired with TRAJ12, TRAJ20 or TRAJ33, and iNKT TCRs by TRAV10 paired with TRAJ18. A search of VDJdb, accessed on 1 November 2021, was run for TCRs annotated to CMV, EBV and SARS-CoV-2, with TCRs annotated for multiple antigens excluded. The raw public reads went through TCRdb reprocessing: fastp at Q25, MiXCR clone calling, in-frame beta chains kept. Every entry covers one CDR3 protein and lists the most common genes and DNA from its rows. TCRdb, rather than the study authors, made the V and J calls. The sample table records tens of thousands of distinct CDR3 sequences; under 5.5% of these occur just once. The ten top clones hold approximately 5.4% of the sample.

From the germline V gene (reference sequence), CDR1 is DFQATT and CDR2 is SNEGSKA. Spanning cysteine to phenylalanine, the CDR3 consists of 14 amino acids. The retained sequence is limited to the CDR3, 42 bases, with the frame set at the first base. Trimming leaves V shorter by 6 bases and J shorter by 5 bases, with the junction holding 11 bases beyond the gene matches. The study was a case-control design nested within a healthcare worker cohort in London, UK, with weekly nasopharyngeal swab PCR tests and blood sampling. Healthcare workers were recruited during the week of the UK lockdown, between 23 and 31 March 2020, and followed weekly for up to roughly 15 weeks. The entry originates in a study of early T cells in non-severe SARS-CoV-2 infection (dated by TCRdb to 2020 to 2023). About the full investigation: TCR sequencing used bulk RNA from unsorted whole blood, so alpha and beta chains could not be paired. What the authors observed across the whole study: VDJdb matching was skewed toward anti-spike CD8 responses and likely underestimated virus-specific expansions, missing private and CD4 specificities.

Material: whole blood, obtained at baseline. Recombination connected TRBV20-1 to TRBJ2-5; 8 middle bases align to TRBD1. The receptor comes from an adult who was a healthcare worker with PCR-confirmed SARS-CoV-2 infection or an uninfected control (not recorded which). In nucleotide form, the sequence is TGCAGTGCCGCCAGACAGGGGCTAAGGGAGACCCAGTACTTC. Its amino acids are CSAARQGLRETQYF.